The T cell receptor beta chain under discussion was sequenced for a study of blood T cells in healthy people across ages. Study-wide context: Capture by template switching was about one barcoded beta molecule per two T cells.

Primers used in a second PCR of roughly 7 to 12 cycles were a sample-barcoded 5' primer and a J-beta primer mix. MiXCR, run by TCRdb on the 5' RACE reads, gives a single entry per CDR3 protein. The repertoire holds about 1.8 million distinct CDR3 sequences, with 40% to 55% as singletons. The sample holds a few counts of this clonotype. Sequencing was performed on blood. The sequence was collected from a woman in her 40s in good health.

The CDR3 nucleotides read TGCAGTGCTAGAGAATTGCGGGACACCTACGAGCAGTACTTC. This translates into CSARELRDTYEQYF. The chain uses TRBV20-1 and TRBJ2-7, with D perhaps given as TRBD1 or TRBD2 (6 bases each). Germline CDR1 reads DFQATT; CDR2 reads SNEGSKA (reference sequence). This CDR3 contains 14 residues. V gave up 0 bases and J gave up 2 bases, with 11 bases separating them.